The source of this TCR beta chain is a study of control samples from healthy donors and cancer patients. TCRdb's copy holds only in-frame clones and misses some; the assay was immunoSEQ multiplex PCR. The sample carries tens of thousands of clones, around 87% recorded once. The sample consisted of PBMCs. This receptor was obtained from a woman aged 55-75 years with lung cancer.

CDR3 sequence: CATRGSPSEGDEQFF. In DNA form, the CDR3 reads TGTGCCACCCGGGGCAGCCCCTCGGAAGGCGATGAGCAGTTCTTC. This chain links TRBV6-5 with TRBJ2-1; D possibly matches TRBD1 or TRBD2 (5 bases each). CDR1 is MNHEY, CDR2 SVGAGI, per germline. Trimming cost V 10 bases and J 8 bases, with 24 bases left between them. This CDR3 is built from 15 residues.